This T cell receptor beta chain was sequenced in a study of response to subunit inactivated influenza vaccine. From germline, CDR1 is SQVTM and CDR2 ANQGSEA. There are 14 residues in the CDR3. Study observations and caveats: Authors suggested seasonal influenza vaccinations each recruit few new T cells.

In its sample, this clonotype was seen a few times. The antigen remains undetermined. TCRdb called the RT-PCR reads again in MiXCR, with one record for every CDR3 protein. The table records 650,000 to 800,000 distinct CDR3 sequences, approximately 15% of them present only once. The V and J genes are TRBV29-1 and TRBJ2-7; D might be TRBD1 or TRBD2, each matching 5 bases. The sequence was collected from a man in his fifties or sixties who received an inactivated influenza vaccine. Material: PBMCs from blood, obtained around two weeks before vaccination. The CDR3 is CRDRLGPINYEQYF. The CDR3 nucleotides are TGCAGAGACCGGTTGGGACCGATCAACTACGAGCAGTACTTC.